The sequence of this T cell receptor (beta chain) was determined in a study of blood T cell repertoires in COVID-19. V gave up 3 bases and J gave up 8 bases, with 15 bases separating them. Germline V lookup: CDR1 MNHEY, CDR2 SMNVEV (reference sequence). CDR3 length: 14 amino acids. Repertoires were generated with immunoSEQ multiplex PCR, while TCRdb's copy carries only in-frame clones and drops some. This table has over 200,000 clones, 65% to 85% appearing once. This chain uses TRBV27 with TRBJ2-3; tentative D call: TRBD2 (6 bases). Specimen: peripheral blood. This sequence originates from a man aged 80 or over with acute or convalescent COVID-19. CDR3 sequence (DNA): TGTGCCAGCAGTTTTTCGTCCCCCGGGGGTACGCAGTATTTT. Amino acid sequence: CASSFSSPGGTQYF.